This T cell receptor beta chain was obtained from a study of blood T cells in healthy people across ages. Germline values: CDR1 SQVTM, CDR2 ANQGSEA. There are 13 residues in the CDR3. V lost 7 bases, J lost 6 bases, and 17 bases lay in between. As regards this clonotype: Its specificity is not known.

The authors ran a second PCR of roughly 6 to 11 cycles using a sample-barcoded 5' primer and a J-beta primer mix. TCRdb reprocessed the 5' RACE reads via MiXCR and lists one record per CDR3 protein. The sample carries about 810,000 distinct CDR3 sequences, around 36% recorded once. General study points: The recorded TCR beta diversity per million T cells decreased in a roughly linear manner with age. There was a strong correlation between TCR beta diversity and naive T cell percentage.

Sequenced material: blood. The TCR was taken from a man younger than 35 in good health. The rearrangement uses TRBV29-1 and TRBJ2-3; possibly TRBD1 for D (5 bases). The CDR3: CSADIVAGDTQYF. CDR3 nucleotide sequence: TGCAGCGCTGACATCGTTGCAGGGGATACGCAGTATTTT.